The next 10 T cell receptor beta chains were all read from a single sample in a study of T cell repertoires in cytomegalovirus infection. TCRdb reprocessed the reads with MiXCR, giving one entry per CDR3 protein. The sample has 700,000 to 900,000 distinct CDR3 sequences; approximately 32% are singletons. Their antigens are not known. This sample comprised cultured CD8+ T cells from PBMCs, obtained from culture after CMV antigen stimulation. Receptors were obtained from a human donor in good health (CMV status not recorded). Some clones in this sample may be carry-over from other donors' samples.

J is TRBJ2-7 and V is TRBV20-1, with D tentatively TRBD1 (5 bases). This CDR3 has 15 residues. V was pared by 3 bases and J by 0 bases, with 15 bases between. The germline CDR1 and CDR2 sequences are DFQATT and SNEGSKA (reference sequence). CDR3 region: CSASQTGDSSYEQYV. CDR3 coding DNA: TGCAGTGCTAGCCAAACAGGCGACAGCTCCTACGAGCAGTACGTC.

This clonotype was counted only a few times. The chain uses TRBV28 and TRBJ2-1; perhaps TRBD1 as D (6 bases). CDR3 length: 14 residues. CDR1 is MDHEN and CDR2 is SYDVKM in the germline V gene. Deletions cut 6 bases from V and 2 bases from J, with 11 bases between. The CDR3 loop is CASREDSTYNEQFF. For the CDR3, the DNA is TGTGCCAGCAGGGAGGACAGCACCTACAATGAGCAGTTCTTC.

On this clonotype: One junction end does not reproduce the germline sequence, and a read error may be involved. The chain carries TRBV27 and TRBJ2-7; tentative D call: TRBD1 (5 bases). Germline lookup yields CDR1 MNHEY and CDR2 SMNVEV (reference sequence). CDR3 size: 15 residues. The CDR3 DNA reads TGTGTCAGCAGTTTTGGTCAGGGTTCTAGCTACGAGCAGTACTTC. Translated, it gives CVSSFGQGSSYEQYF.

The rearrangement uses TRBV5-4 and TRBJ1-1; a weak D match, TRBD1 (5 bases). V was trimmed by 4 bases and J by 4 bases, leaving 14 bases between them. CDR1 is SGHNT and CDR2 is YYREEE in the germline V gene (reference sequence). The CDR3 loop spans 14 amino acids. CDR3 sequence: CASSAAGRGTEAFF. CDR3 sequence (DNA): TGTGCCAGCAGCGCCGCGGGTAGGGGCACTGAAGCTTTCTTT.

This CDR3 is CASSLDPAGSPLHF. CDR3 in DNA: TGTGCCAGCAGCTTAGATCCTGCGGGTTCACCCCTCCACTTT. J is TRBJ1-6 and V is TRBV7-2, with D unresolved. CDR3 length: 14 residues. V lost 1 base to trimming and J lost 9 bases, with 10 bases between them. Germline CDR1 is SGHTA and CDR2 is FQGNSA.

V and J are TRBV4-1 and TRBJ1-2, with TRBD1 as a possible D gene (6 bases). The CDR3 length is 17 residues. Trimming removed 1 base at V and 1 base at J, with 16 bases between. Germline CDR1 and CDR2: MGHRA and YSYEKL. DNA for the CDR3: TGCGCCAGCAGCCAAGTGGACAGACCGCAACATAACTATGGCTACACCTTC. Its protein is CASSQVDRPQHNYGYTF.

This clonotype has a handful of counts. This chain's CDR3 is CASSVGQGRDGYTF. CDR3 DNA sequence: TGTGCCAGCAGCGTAGGGCAGGGGCGTGATGGCTACACCTTC. The rearrangement joins TRBV9 to TRBJ1-2; D is possibly TRBD1 (6 bases). The germline gives CDR1 SGDLS, CDR2 YYNGEE. The CDR3 runs 14 residues. V dropped 0 bases and J dropped 6 bases, with 12 bases sitting between them.

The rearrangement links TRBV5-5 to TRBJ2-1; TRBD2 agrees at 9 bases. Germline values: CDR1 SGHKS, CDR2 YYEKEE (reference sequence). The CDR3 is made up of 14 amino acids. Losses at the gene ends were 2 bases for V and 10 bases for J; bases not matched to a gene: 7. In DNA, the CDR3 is TGTGCCAGCAGCTTTAGCGGGGGAAGGGGGGAGCAGTTCTTC. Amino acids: CASSFSGGRGEQFF.

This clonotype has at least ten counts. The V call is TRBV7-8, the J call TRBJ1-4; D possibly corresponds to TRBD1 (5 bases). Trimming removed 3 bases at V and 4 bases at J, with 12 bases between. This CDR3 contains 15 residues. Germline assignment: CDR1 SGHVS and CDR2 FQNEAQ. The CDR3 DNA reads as TGTGCCAGCAGCTTTCGGGACCCCGGTAATGAAAAACTGTTTTTT. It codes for CASSFRDPGNEKLFF.

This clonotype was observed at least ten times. The CDR3 DNA reads TGTGCCAGCAGCCCAGGATACAGGGGCCTCCCAGATCAGCCCCAGCATTTT. Translation gives CASSPGYRGLPDQPQHF. V gene TRBV7-2 combines with J gene TRBJ1-5; 7 nucleotides line up with TRBD1. Germline trimming cut 5 bases from V and 5 bases from J; bases unmatched to any gene: 15. This CDR3 comprises 17 residues. Germline V gives CDR1 SGHTA, CDR2 FQGNSA.